This TCR beta chain was found in a study of blood T cell repertoires in COVID-19. Study-wide context: Sites across the United States, Italy and Spain contributed samples from acute and convalescent COVID-19. Sample material is recorded as cDNA or gDNA derived from T cells, B-cell-depleted T cells, or PBMCs.

Original methodology: Quantification of nucleated cells was approximated via reference gene primer amplification. The protocol was immunoSEQ multiplex PCR, while the TCRdb copy is restricted to in-frame clones and leaves out a portion. For V, J and clone size, that table is used; D and trimming come from the DNA. The top ten clones hold roughly 1.4% of a sample with some 240,000 clones, around 84% of them seen once. Looked up from germline, CDR1 is WNHNN and CDR2 is SYGVQD (reference sequence). The germline V and J ends were trimmed by 0 bases and 3 bases, with 11 bases remaining between them. This CDR3 is 15 amino acids long.

The sequenced sample was peripheral blood. The chain uses TRBV10-1 and TRBJ1-1, with D unclear. This receptor was obtained from a woman between 40 and 50 years old who had recovered from COVID-19. The CDR3 reads CASSESGLGDTEAFF. For the CDR3, the DNA is TGCGCCAGCAGTGAGTCAGGGCTCGGGGACACTGAAGCTTTCTTT.